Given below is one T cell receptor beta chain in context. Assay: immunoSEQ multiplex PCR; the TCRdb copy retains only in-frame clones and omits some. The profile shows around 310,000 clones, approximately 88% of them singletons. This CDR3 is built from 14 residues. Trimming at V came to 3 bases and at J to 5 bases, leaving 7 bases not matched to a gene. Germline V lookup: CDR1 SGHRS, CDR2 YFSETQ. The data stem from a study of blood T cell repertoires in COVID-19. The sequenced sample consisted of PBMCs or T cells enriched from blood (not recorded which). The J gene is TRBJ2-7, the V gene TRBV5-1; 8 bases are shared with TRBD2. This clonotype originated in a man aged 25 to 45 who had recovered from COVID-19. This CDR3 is CASSYGTSLDEQYF. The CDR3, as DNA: TGCGCCAGCAGCTACGGGACTAGTCTCGACGAGCAGTACTTC. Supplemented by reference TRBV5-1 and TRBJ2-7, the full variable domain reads KAGVTQTPRYLIKTRGQQVTLSCSPISGHRSVSWYQQTPGQGLQFLFEYFSETQRNKGNFPGRFSGRQFSNSRSEMNVSTLELGDSALYLCASSYGTSLDEQYFGPGTRLTVT.